Shown below are 20 T cell receptor beta chains from a single sample sequenced in a study of shared T cell receptors in the human thymus. Data came from immunoSEQ multiplex PCR; TCRdb stores just in-frame clones and leaves some out. The sample includes 55,000 to 75,000 clones, nearly 95% of them seen just once. The source material was thymocytes. These receptor sequences come from a human donor.

This chain links TRBV7-5 with TRBJ2-5. TRBV7-5 is deemed a pseudogene. The CDR3 sequence is 14 residues long. DNA for the CDR3: TGTGTCAGAAGCCAGATGGTTGAGAAAGAGACCCAGTACTTC. It translates to CVRSQMVEKETQYF.

The chain uses TRBV13 and TRBJ2-5; 9 bases align to TRBD1. The CDR3 is made up of 19 amino acids. From germline, CDR1 is PRHDT and CDR2 FYEKMQ (reference sequence). Trimming at V came to 1 base and at J to 5 bases, leaving 17 bases not matched to a gene. Here the CDR3 reads CASSLVVVPTGGRGETQYF. CDR3 sequence (DNA): TGTGCCAGCAGCTTAGTTGTGGTCCCTACAGGGGGCCGCGGGGAGACCCAGTACTTC.

The rearrangement joins TRBV4-2 to TRBJ1-5; 11 nucleotides align to TRBD1. This CDR3 has 22 residues. Germline CDR1 and CDR2: LGHNA and YNFKEQ. Trimming removed 0 bases from V and 1 base from J; junction bases left unmatched: 17. CDR3 loop: CASSQDSWWWDRGKLSNQPQHF. The CDR3 coding sequence is TGTGCCAGCAGCCAAGATAGTTGGTGGTGGGACAGGGGGAAGCTGAGCAATCAGCCCCAGCATTTT.

The chain has TRBV12-5 and TRBJ2-3, with 7 bases matching TRBD1. This CDR3 region has 17 residues. Germline V gene sequence: CDR1 LGHNT, CDR2 FRNRAP. J gave up 0 bases and V 1 base, and 7 bases lay outside the gene matches. The CDR3 region is CASGLARQGASTDTQYF. The CDR3 nucleotides are TGTGCTAGTGGTTTGGCCCGACAGGGCGCGAGCACAGATACGCAGTATTTT.

The chain employs TRBV11-1 and TRBJ1-4, with D unresolved. This CDR3 is 16 amino acids long. Germline lookup yields CDR1 SGHAT and CDR2 FQDESV (reference sequence). The V and J ends lost 4 bases and 4 bases respectively, with 16 bases between them. The CDR3 DNA follows: TGTGCCAGCAGCTCGGACGGAAGGCGGAGTAATGAAAAACTGTTTTTT. Amino acids: CASSSDGRRSNEKLFF.

The genes are TRBV6-1 and TRBJ2-7, with D uncertain. The germline V gene has CDR1 MNHNS and CDR2 SASEGT. The CDR3 is 14 amino acids. Trimming removed 7 bases at V and 1 base at J, with 14 bases between. The DNA of the CDR3 is TGTGCCAGCACCCGTAGGACGGATTCCTACGAGCAGTACTTC. It specifies CASTRRTDSYEQYF.

V gene TRBV9 combines with J gene TRBJ2-3, with 9 bases lining up with TRBD2. Per germline, CDR1 SGDLS and CDR2 YYNGEE. The CDR3 has 15 residues. With V trimmed by 3 bases and J by 1 base, 3 bases remained unmatched. The CDR3 sequence is CASSEGGGGTDTQYF. CDR3 DNA: TGTGCCAGCAGCGAAGGCGGGGGGGGCACAGATACGCAGTATTTT. The full variable domain, rest sourced from reference TRBV9 and TRBJ2-3, is DSGVTQTPKHLITATGQRVTLRCSPRSGDLSVYWYQQSLDQGLQFLIQYYNGEERAKGNILERFSAQQFPDLHSELNLSSLELGDSALYFCASSEGGGGTDTQYFGPGTRLTVL.

The chain recombines TRBV4-1 with TRBJ1-5; 8 nucleotides agree with TRBD1. Germline V gene data show CDR1 as MGHRA and CDR2 as YSYEKL. After removal of 4 bases from V and 6 bases from J, the junction contained 2 bases not matched to a gene. The CDR3 is 13 residues long. CDR3 nucleotide sequence: TGCGCCAGCAGCCTTGGACAGGGTCAGCCCCAGCATTTT. Translated, it gives CASSLGQGQPQHF.

V gene TRBV13 combines with J gene TRBJ2-3; 7 bases are shared with TRBD2. The CDR3 consists of 15 residues. Trimming cost V 2 bases and J 5 bases; bases outside gene matches: 7. Germline values: CDR1 PRHDT, CDR2 FYEKMQ (reference sequence). CDR3 protein: CASSLLAAGLDTQYF. Written as DNA, the CDR3 is TGTGCCAGCAGCTTACTAGCGGCGGGGCTAGATACGCAGTATTTT.

The chain uses TRBV4-1 and TRBJ1-3; TRBD1 might be the D (5 bases). CDR3 length: 14 residues. V was clipped by 4 bases and J by 9 bases, with 16 bases between them. From germline, CDR1 is MGHRA and CDR2 YSYEKL. The CDR3 DNA reads as TGCGCCAGCAGCCCCGGGGACCGGCAGAGCACCATATATTTT. It specifies CASSPGDRQSTIYF.

The chain recombines TRBV7-9 with TRBJ1-2; D is unresolved. This CDR3 spans 14 amino acids. Germline V CDR1 and CDR2: SEHNR, FQNEAQ (reference sequence). V was clipped by 5 bases and J by 7 bases, with 17 bases between them. The CDR3, as DNA: TGTGCCAGCAGCCCAGTTGGACGGTTGGGTGGCTACACCTTC. Translating gives CASSPVGRLGGYTF.

The chain carries TRBV14 and TRBJ1-4; TRBD1 aligns across 9 bases. The CDR3 totals 18 residues. Per the germline V gene, CDR1 is SGHDN and CDR2 is FVKESK. After removal of 3 bases from V and 1 base from J, the junction contained 9 bases not matched to a gene. CDR3 DNA sequence: TGTGCCAGCAGCCATAGGGGGACAGGGTTCGGAACTAATGAAAAACTGTTTTTT. Translated, it gives CASSHRGTGFGTNEKLFF. The full variable domain, rest sourced from reference TRBV14 and TRBJ1-4, is EAGVTQFPSHSVIEKGQTVTLRCDPISGHDNLYWYRRVMGKEIKFLLHFVKESKQDESGMPNNRFLAERTGGTYSTLKVQPAELEDSGVYFCASSHRGTGFGTNEKLFFGSGTQLSVL.

This clone appeared a single time. The rearrangement joins TRBV4-2 to TRBJ2-4; no firm D call. V was pared by 1 base and J by 0 bases, with 13 bases between. CDR1 and CDR2 from the germline V gene are LGHNA and YNFKEQ. The CDR3 length is 17 residues. In DNA form, the CDR3 reads TGTGCCAGCAGCCAAGGGCAGGTGGGAATAGCCAAAAACATTCAGTACTTC. Amino acid sequence: CASSQGQVGIAKNIQYF.

The J gene is TRBJ1-2, the V gene TRBV19, with TRBD1 matching 8 bases. Germline values: CDR1 LNHDA, CDR2 SQIVND (reference sequence). The CDR3 extends over 17 amino acids. The junction had 10 bases not matched to a gene; V was cut back by 0 bases and J by 4 bases. DNA for the CDR3: TGTGCCAGTAGTATAGATCTAGCAGGGGGCGCGATCTATGGCTACACCTTC. Protein: CASSIDLAGGAIYGYTF.

The chain has TRBV6-5 and TRBJ1-6; 10 positions match TRBD1. With V trimmed by 7 bases and J by 9 bases, 6 bases remained unmatched. The CDR3 loop spans 14 amino acids. Germline CDR1 is MNHEY and CDR2 is SVGAGI. CDR3 sequence: CASITGQGSSPLHF. CDR3 DNA: TGTGCCAGCATCACGGGACAGGGGTCTTCACCCCTCCACTTT.

The chain links TRBV4-1 to TRBJ2-4; no definite D call. There are 16 residues in the CDR3. Germline CDR1 is MGHRA and CDR2 is YSYEKL. Trimming removed 1 base from V and 0 bases from J, with 10 bases in between. This CDR3 is CASSQAPGVAKNIQYF. DNA for the CDR3: TGCGCCAGCAGCCAAGCCCCGGGCGTAGCCAAAAACATTCAGTACTTC.

The chain's CDR3 is CASSNPPWGDQPQHF. DNA of the CDR3: TGTGCCAGTAGCAACCCCCCCTGGGGGGATCAGCCCCAGCATTTT. This sequence joins TRBV19 and TRBJ1-5, with D possibly TRBD1 on 5 matching bases. CDR1 is LNHDA and CDR2 is SQIVND in the germline V gene (reference sequence). The V gene lost 6 bases and the J gene lost 5 bases, with 17 bases spanning the gap. The CDR3 loop spans 15 amino acids.

The sample holds one count of this clone. The V gene is TRBV14, the J gene TRBJ1-3, with 9 bases matching TRBD1. The CDR3 totals 19 residues. Germline V gives CDR1 SGHDN, CDR2 FVKESK. V shed 10 bases and J 1 base; nucleotides not matched to a gene: 20. The CDR3: CATTGYTKTGGKSGNTIYF. Written as DNA, the CDR3 is TGTGCCACCACCGGATACACCAAGACAGGGGGAAAATCTGGAAACACCATATATTTT.

The chain couples TRBV28 to TRBJ2-5; tentative D call: TRBD1 (6 bases). The J call may be wrong; the DNA end is better matched by TRBJ2-7. The CDR3 spans 14 residues. The germline V gene encodes CDR1 MDHEN and CDR2 SYDVKM. The CDR3 sequence is CASSACTGFYEQYF. The CDR3 coding sequence is TGTGCCAGCAGTGCGTGCACAGGGTTCTACGAGCAGTACTTC.

The gene calls are TRBV19 and TRBJ1-2; D uncertain. This CDR3 spans 13 amino acids. V was shortened by 10 bases and J by 8 bases, with 20 bases between the two germline ends. The germline V gene has CDR1 LNHDA and CDR2 SQIVND (reference sequence). This chain's CDR3 is CATKPSGGRGYTF. CDR3 DNA: TGTGCCACCAAACCTTCCGGAGGGAGGGGCTACACCTTC. Filled out from reference TRBV19 and TRBJ1-2, the complete variable domain reads DGGITQSPKYLFRKEGQNVTLSCEQNLNHDAMYWYRQDPGQGLRLIYYSQIVNDFQKGDIAEGYSVSREKKESFPLTVTSAQKNPTAFYLCATKPSGGRGYTFGSGTRLTVV.